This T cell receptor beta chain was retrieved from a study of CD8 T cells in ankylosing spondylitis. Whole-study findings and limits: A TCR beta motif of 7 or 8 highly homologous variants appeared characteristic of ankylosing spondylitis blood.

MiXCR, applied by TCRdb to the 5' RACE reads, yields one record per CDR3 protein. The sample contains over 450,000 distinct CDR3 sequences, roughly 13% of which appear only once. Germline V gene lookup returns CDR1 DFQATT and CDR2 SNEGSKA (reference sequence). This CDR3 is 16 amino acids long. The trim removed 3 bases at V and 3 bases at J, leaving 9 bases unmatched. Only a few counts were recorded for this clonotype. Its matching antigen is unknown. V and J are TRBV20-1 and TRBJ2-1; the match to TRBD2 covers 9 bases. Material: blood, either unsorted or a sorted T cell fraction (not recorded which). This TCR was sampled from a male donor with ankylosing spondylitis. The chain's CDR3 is CSASYGLAGYYNEQFF. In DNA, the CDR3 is TGCAGTGCTAGTTATGGCCTAGCGGGATACTACAATGAGCAGTTCTTC.